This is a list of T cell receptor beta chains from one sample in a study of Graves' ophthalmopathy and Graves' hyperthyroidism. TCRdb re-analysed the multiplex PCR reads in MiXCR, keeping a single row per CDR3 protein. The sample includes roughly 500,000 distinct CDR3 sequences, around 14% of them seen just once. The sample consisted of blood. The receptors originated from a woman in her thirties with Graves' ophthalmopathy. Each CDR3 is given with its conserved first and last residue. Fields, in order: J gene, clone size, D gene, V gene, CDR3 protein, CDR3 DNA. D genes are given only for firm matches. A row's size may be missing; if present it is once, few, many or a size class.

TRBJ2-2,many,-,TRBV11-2,CASTIASNTGELFF,TGTGCCAGCACCATAGCGTCCAACACCGGGGAGCTGTTTTTT
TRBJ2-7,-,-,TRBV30,CAWSVSTPEQYF,TGTGCCTGGAGTGTAAGTACTCCTGAGCAGTACTTC
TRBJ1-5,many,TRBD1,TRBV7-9,CASSLWDRGNQPQHF,TGTGCCAGCAGCTTATGGGACAGGGGCAATCAGCCCCAGCATTTT
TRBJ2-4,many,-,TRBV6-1,CASSEGQTTKNIQYF,TGTGCCAGCAGTGAAGGGCAGACTACCAAAAACATTCAGTACTTC
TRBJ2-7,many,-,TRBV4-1,CASSQEAGTYEQYF,TGCGCCAGCAGCCAAGAGGCGGGGACCTACGAGCAGTACTTC
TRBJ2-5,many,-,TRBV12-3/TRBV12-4,CASSRTGTWGTQYF,TGTGCCAGCAGCCGTACAGGGACCTGGGGGACCCAGTACTTC
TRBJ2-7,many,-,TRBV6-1,CASRKSHGSSSYEQYF,TGTGCCAGCAGAAAAAGTCACGGCTCCAGCTCCTACGAGCAGTACTTC
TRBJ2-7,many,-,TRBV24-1,CATRGDSYEQYF,TGTGCCACCAGGGGGGACTCCTACGAGCAGTACTTC
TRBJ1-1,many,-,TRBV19,CASEMNTEAFF,TGTGCCAGTGAGATGAACACTGAAGCTTTCTTT
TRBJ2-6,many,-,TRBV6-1,CASSELGHHGANVLTF,TGTGCCAGCAGTGAACTTGGCCACCATGGGGCCAACGTCCTGACTTTC
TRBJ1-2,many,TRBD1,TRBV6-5,CASSYSRQGNGYTF,TGTGCCAGCAGTTACTCGCGACAGGGAAACGGCTACACCTTC
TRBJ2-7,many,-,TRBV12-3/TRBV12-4,CASSLADDEQYF,TGTGCCAGCAGTTTAGCCGACGACGAGCAGTACTTC
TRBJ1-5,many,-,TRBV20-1,CSAGGIEHQPQHF,TGCAGTGCTGGCGGGATAGAGCATCAGCCCCAGCATTTT